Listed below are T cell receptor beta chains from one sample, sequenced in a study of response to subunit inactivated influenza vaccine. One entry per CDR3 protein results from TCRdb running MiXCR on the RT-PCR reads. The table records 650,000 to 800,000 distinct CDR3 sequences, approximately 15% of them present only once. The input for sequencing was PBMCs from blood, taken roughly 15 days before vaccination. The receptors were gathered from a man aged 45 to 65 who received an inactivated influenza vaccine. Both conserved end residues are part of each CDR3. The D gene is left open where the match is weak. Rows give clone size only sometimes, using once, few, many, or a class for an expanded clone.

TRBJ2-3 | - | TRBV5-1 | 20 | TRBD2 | TGCGCCAGCAGCTTAAGGACTAGCGGGGGCAATCCTTTCAGCACAGATACGCAGTATTTT | CASSLRTSGGNPFSTDTQYF
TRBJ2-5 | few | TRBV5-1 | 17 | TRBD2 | TGCGCCAGCAGCTTGGGGGGACTAGCGGGATCCGACGGGACCCAGTACTTC | CASSLGGLAGSDGTQYF
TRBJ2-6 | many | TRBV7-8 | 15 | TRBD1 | TGTGCCAGCAGCTCGACAGGGCCTGGGGCCAACGTCCTGACTTTC | CASSSTGPGANVLTF
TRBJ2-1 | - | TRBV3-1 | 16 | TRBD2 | TGTGCCAGCAGCTCCCAGACTAGCGGGGTCGTCAATGAGCAGTTCTTC | CASSSQTSGVVNEQFF
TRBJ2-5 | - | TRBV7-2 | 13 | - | TGTGCCAGCAGCCAGTCCAACCAAGAGACCCAGTACTTC | CASSQSNQETQYF
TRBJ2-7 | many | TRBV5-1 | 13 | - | TGCGCCAGCAGCCCGGTCGTAGGCTACGAGCAGTACTTC | CASSPVVGYEQYF
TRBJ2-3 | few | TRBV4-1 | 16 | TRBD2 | TGCGCCAGCAGCCAAGGACTAGCGGGACAGACAGATACGCAGTATTTT | CASSQGLAGQTDTQYF
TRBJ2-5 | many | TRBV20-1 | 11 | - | TGCAGTGCAACGAAAGGGGAGACCCAGTACTTC | CSATKGETQYF
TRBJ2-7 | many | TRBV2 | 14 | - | TGTGCCAGCAGTGATGGCAGGGGCCTCTACGAGCAGTACTTC | CASSDGRGLYEQYF
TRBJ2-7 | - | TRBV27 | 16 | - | TGTGCCAGCAGTTTAAGCCGAGACGGTGTCCGCTACGAGCAGTACTTC | CASSLSRDGVRYEQYF
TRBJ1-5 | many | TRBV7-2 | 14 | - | TGTGCCAGCAGCTTAGCGTATGGGCGTCAGCCCCAGCATTTT | CASSLAYGRQPQHF
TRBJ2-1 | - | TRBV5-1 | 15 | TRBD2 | TGCGCCAGCAGCCCCCGAGCGGGGGCGGGTTATGAGCAGTTCTTC | CASSPRAGAGYEQFF
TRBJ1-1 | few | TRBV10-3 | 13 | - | TGTGCCATCAAGGGGCCGACAAACACTGAAGCTTTCTTT | CAIKGPTNTEAFF
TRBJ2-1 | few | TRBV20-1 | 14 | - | TGCAGTGCTAGTTCCCCGAGCTCCTACAATGAGCAGTTCTTC | CSASSPSSYNEQFF
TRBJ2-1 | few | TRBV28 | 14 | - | TGTGCCAGCAGCCCTGGGGGGTCACGGAATGAGCAGTTCTTC | CASSPGGSRNEQFF
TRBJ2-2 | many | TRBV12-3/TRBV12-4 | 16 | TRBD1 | TGTGCCAGCATCCCCGGACAGGGATCGAACACCGGGGAGCTGTTTTTT | CASIPGQGSNTGELFF
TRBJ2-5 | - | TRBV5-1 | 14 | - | TGCGCCAGCAGCTTGGAGGGGAGTGGAGAGACCCAGTACTTC | CASSLEGSGETQYF
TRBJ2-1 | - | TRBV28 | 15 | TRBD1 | TGTGCCAGCACCACCCCCGGGACAGGGAACAATGAGCAGTTCTTC | CASTTPGTGNNEQFF
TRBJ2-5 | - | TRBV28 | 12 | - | TGTGCCAGCAGTCCCCCCAGTGCGACCCAGTACTTC | CASSPPSATQYF
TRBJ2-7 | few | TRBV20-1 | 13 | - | TGCAGTGCTGTTCGGGGACTTAGGAGCGAGCAGTACTTC | CSAVRGLRSEQYF
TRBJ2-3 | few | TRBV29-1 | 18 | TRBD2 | TGCAGCGTTGGGGCAGGGGGACCGGGACTAGCGGGTGCAGATACGCAGTATTTT | CSVGAGGPGLAGADTQYF
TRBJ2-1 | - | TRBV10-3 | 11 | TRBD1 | TGTGCCACTATACAGGGGGATGAGCAGTTCTTC | CATIQGDEQFF
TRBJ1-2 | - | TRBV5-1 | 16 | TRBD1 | TGCGCCAGCAGCTTGGTTGGGACAGCTATATACTATGGCTACACCTTC | CASSLVGTAIYYGYTF
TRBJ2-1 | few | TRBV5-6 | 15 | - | TGTGCCAGCAGCTTGCAACTAAGCTCCTACAATGAGCAGTTCTTC | CASSLQLSSYNEQFF
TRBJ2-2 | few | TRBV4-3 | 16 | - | TGCGCCAGCAGCCCGAAGGGGGGGTGGAACACCGGGGAGCTGTTTTTT | CASSPKGGWNTGELFF
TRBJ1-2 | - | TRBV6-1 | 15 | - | TGTGCCAGCAGCCTAACCCTCACGGGAGCAGATGGCTACACCTTC | CASSLTLTGADGYTF
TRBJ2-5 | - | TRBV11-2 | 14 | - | TGTGCCAGCAGCCGACAGATACTACAAGAGACCCAGTACTTC | CASSRQILQETQYF
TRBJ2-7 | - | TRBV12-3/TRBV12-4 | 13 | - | TGTGCCAGCAGTATCAAGCGTTCCTACGAGCAGTACTTC | CASSIKRSYEQYF
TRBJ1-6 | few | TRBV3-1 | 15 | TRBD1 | TGTGCCAGCAGCCAGACCGGGACAGGGGAATCACCCCTCCACTTT | CASSQTGTGESPLHF
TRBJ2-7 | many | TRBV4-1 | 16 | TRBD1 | TGCGCCAGCAGCCAAGGGGGACAGGGACCCTTCTACGAGCAGTACTTC | CASSQGGQGPFYEQYF
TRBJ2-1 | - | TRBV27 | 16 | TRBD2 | TGTGCCAGCAGTTCCCCCTGGGGGGGGAAAGACAATGAGCAGTTCTTC | CASSSPWGGKDNEQFF
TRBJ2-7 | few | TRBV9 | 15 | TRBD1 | TGTGCCAGCAGCGATTCCGGGACAGGGGCATACGAGCAGTACTTC | CASSDSGTGAYEQYF
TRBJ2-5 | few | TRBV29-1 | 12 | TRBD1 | TGCAGCGTCGGGACAGGCGGAGAGACCCAGTACTTC | CSVGTGGETQYF
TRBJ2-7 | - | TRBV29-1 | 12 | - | TGCAGCGTTAGAGGACAGATCTACGAGCAGTACTTC | CSVRGQIYEQYF
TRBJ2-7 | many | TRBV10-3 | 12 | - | TGTGCCATCAGAGACTATTCCTACGAGCAGTACTTC | CAIRDYSYEQYF
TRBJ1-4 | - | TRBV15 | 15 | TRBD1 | TGTGCCACCAGCCTGGGACAGGGAGGTAATGAAAAACTGTTTTTT | CATSLGQGGNEKLFF
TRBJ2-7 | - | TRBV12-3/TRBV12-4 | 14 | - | TGTGCCAGCAGTTTTTGGAAAGGCACCTACGAGCAGTACTTC | CASSFWKGTYEQYF
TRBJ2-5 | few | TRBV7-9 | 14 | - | TGTGCCAGCAGTAAAGAGACTAGTGGGGAGACCCAGTACTTC | CASSKETSGETQYF